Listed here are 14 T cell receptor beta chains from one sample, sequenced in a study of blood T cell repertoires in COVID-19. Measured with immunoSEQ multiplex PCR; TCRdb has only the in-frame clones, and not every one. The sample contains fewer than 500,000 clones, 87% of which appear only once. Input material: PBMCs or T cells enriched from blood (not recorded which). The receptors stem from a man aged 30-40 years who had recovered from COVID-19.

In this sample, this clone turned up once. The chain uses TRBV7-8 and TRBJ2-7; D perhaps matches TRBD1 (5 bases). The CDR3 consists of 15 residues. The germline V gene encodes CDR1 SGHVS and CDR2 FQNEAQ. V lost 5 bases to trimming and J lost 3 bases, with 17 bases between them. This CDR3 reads CASSPGPWGLYEQYF. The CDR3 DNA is TGTGCCAGCAGCCCCGGACCCTGGGGCCTCTACGAGCAGTACTTC.

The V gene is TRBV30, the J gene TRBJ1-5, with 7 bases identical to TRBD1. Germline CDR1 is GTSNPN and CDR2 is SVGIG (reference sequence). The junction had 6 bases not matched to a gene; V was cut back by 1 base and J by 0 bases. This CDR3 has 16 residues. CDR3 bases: TGTGCCTGGAGTGGACAGGGTAGATCTAGCAATCAGCCCCAGCATTTT. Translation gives CAWSGQGRSSNQPQHF. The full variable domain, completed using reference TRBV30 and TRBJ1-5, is SQTIHQWPATLVQPVGSPLSLECTVEGTSNPNLYWYRQAAGRGLQLLFYSVGIGQISSEVPQNLSASRPQDRQFILSSKKLLLSDSGFYLCAWSGQGRSSNQPQHFGDGTRLSIL.

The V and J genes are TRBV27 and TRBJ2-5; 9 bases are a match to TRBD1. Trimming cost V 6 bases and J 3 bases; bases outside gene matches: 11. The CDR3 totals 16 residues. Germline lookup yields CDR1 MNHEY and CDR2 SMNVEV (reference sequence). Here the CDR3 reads CASSQYGQGKEETQYF. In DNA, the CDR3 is TGTGCCAGCAGCCAATACGGACAGGGGAAAGAAGAGACCCAGTACTTC.

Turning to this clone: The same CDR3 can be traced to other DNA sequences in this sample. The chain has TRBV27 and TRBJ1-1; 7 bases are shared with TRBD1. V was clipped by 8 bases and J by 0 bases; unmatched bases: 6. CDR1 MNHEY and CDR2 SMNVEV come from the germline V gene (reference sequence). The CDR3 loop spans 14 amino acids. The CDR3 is CASSRQGLNTEAFF. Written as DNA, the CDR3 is TGTGCCAGCTCGAGACAGGGCCTGAACACTGAAGCTTTCTTT.

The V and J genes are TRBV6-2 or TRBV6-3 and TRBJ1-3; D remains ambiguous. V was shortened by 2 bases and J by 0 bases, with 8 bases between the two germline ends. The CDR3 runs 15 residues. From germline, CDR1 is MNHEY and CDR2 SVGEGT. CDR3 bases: TGTGCCAGCAGTTACCAGTTCAGCTCTGGAAACACCATATATTTT. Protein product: CASSYQFSSGNTIYF.

CDR3 residues: CASSSGRDRGDGYTF. CDR3 bases: TGCGCCAGCAGCTCCGGCCGGGACAGGGGAGATGGCTACACCTTC. This chain links TRBV5-1 with TRBJ1-2, with TRBD1 matching 10 bases. With V trimmed by 3 bases and J by 6 bases, 8 bases remained unmatched. This CDR3 spans 15 amino acids. CDR1 and CDR2 from the germline V gene are SGHRS and YFSETQ.

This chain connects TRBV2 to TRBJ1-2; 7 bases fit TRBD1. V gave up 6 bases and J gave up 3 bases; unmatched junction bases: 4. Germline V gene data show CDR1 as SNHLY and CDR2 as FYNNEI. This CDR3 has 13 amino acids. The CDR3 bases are TGTGCCAGCAGGCTAACAGGGGACTATGGCTACACCTTC. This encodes CASRLTGDYGYTF.

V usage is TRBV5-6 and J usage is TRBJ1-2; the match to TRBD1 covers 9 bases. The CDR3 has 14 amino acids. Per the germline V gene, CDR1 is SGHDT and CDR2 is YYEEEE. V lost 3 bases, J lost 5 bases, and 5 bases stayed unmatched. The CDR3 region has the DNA TGTGCCAGCAGCTCGGCCGGGACAGGGTATGGCTACACCTTC. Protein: CASSSAGTGYGYTF.

CDR3 nucleotide sequence: TGTGCCAGCAGCCCCCAACCGGGGGTCCAAGAGACCCAGTACTTC. Its protein is CASSPQPGVQETQYF. This sequence joins TRBV9 and TRBJ2-5; the D gene is possibly TRBD2 (6 bases). This CDR3 spans 15 amino acids. The V end lost 4 bases, the J end lost 1 base, and 14 bases lay between the germline ends. Germline V gene sequence: CDR1 SGDLS, CDR2 YYNGEE.

CDR3 sequence (DNA): TGTGCCAGCAGCTCGACTAGCCCCCAAGAGACCCAGTACTTC. As protein: CASSSTSPQETQYF. This chain links TRBV27 with TRBJ2-5, with 7 bases that match TRBD2. Germline CDR1 reads MNHEY; CDR2 reads SMNVEV (reference sequence). The CDR3 is 14 amino acids. The V segment lost 6 bases and the J segment 1 base; nucleotides outside the gene matches: 5.

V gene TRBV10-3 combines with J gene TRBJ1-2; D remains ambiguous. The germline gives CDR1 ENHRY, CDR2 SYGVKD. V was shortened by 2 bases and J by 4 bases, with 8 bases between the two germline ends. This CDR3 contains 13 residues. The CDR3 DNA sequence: TGTGCCATCAGTGAGGGGCAGGTCTATGGCTACACCTTC. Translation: CAISEGQVYGYTF.

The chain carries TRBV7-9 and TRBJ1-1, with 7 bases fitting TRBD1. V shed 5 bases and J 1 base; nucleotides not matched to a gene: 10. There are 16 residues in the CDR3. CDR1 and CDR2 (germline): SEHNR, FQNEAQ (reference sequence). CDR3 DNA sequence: TGTGCCAGCAGCCGGGGATGGACAGGACAGAACACTGAAGCTTTCTTT. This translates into CASSRGWTGQNTEAFF.

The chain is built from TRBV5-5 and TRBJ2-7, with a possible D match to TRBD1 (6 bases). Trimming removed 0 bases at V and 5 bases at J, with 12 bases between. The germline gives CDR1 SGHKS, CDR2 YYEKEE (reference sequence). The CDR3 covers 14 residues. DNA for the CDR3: TGTGCCAGCAGCTTGGCAGGGGCCGCCAACGAGCAGTACTTC. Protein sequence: CASSLAGAANEQYF.

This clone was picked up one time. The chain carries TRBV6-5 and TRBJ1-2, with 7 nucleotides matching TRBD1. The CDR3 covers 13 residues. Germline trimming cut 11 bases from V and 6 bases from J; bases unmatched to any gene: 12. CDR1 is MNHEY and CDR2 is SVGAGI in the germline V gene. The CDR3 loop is CAGREQGSNGYTF. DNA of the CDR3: TGTGCCGGACGTGAACAGGGGAGTAATGGCTACACCTTC.